This T cell receptor beta chain comes out of a study of blood T cell repertoires in COVID-19. Study at large: Samples representing acute and convalescent COVID-19 were sourced from the United States, Italy and Spain. T cells, B-cell-depleted T cells, or PBMCs supplied cDNA or gDNA.

Assay used: immunoSEQ multiplex PCR; TCRdb lists only in-frame clones, some missing. This sample has around 220,000 clones, with approximately 86% found just once. CDR3 length equals 14 residues. V shed 0 bases and J shed 1 base, with 7 bases lying between them. Germline values: CDR1 SGHRS, CDR2 YFSETQ. This TCR was sampled from a woman in her 50s with COVID-19, enrolled during active disease. Sequenced material: peripheral blood. The chain employs TRBV5-1 and TRBJ1-1; D is uncertain. The CDR3 sequence is CASSLDGANTEAFF. CDR3 nucleotide sequence: TGCGCCAGCAGCTTGGATGGAGCGAACACTGAAGCTTTCTTT.